The source of this T cell receptor beta chain is a study of blood T cell repertoires in COVID-19. Study context: Italy, Spain and the United States were the sources of the convalescent and acute COVID-19 samples. Sources were T cells, B-cell-depleted T cells, or PBMCs; the material itself was cDNA or gDNA.

The CDR3 length is 15 residues. The V gene's germline CDR1 is SGDLS and CDR2 YYNGEE. V shed 4 bases and J shed 0 bases, with 8 bases lying between them. Per the study methods: Amplification of reference gene primers was used by the study to estimate nucleated cell counts. Only in-frame clones appear in the TCRdb table, and some are missing; sequencing was by immunoSEQ multiplex PCR. The V and J calls and clone size are taken from that table; D and trimming were inferred from the DNA. The sample contains more than 70,000 clones, approximately 86% of which appear only once. The sequencing input was peripheral blood. The clonotype comes from a man aged 55 to 70 with acute or convalescent COVID-19. The chain is built from TRBV9 and TRBJ1-6; D not certain. The CDR3 nucleotides are TGTGCCAGCAGCCCCCCCGGCTCCTATAATTCACCCCTCCACTTT. This sequence encodes CASSPPGSYNSPLHF.